A selection of T cell receptor beta chains follows, all from one sample in a study of blood T cell repertoires in COVID-19. Assay used: immunoSEQ multiplex PCR; TCRdb lists only in-frame clones, some missing. The table includes 150,000 or so clones, about 80% detected once. The sequenced sample consisted of peripheral blood. These TCRs come from a woman aged 55-69 years with acute or convalescent COVID-19. CDR3s include the opening cysteine and the closing phenylalanine or tryptophan. A D gene is named only where the DNA matches it firmly. The size entry is marked missing in some rows and otherwise reads once, few, many or a size class.

cdr3_aa cdr3_nt clone_size cdr3_length d_call j_call v_call
CASSDRDRGEKLFF TGTGCCAGCAGTGACCGGGACAGGGGCGAAAAACTGTTTTTT - 14 TRBD1 TRBJ1-4 TRBV6-1
CASSPQGQGLNTEAFF TGTGCCAGCTCACCTCAGGGACAGGGGCTGAACACTGAAGCTTTCTTT - 16 TRBD1 TRBJ1-1 TRBV18
CASSLGTGQNQPQHF TGTGCCAGCAGCTTGGGTACAGGGCAGAATCAGCCCCAGCATTTT - 15 - TRBJ1-5 TRBV7-2
CASSSGTASNQPQHF TGTGCCAGCAGTTCTGGGACAGCTAGCAATCAGCCCCAGCATTTT - 15 TRBD1 TRBJ1-5 TRBV6-2/TRBV6-3
CASRHDRAAGSYGYTF TGTGCCAGTAGACACGACAGGGCGGCCGGGAGCTATGGCTACACCTTC - 16 TRBD1 TRBJ1-2 TRBV19
CASSKGQMNTEAFF TGTGCCAGTAGTAAGGGACAGATGAACACTGAAGCTTTCTTT - 14 TRBD1 TRBJ1-1 TRBV19
CASKSLGGGYYGYTF TGTGCCAGTAAAAGTCTCGGCGGGGGGTACTATGGCTACACCTTC - 15 - TRBJ1-2 TRBV19
CASINGVQETQYF TGTGCCAGCATTAACGGGGTCCAAGAGACCCAGTACTTC once 13 - TRBJ2-5 TRBV6-5
CASSFRAQEQGSPLHF TGTGCCAGCAGCTTCCGGGCACAAGAACAGGGTTCACCCCTCCACTTT - 16 - TRBJ1-6 TRBV5-5
CASSSGGRQETQYF TGTGCTAGCAGCTCAGGGGGTCGCCAAGAGACCCAGTACTTC - 14 TRBD1 TRBJ2-5 TRBV7-7